This TCR beta chain stems from a study of patients and donors after allogeneic stem cell transplantation. TCRdb recomputed calls from the RT-PCR reads with MiXCR, one row per CDR3 protein. The sample consists of around 170,000 distinct CDR3 sequences, about a quarter of them appearing once. Germline V gives CDR1 LGHDT, CDR2 YNNKEL (reference sequence). With 0 bases removed from V and 2 bases from J, the gap between germline ends came to 12 bases. The CDR3 is made up of 16 amino acids. This clonotype was seen a few times. This receptor was obtained from a human donor who was either an allogeneic HSCT recipient or a stem cell or donor lymphocyte infusion donor (not recorded which). It is not recorded whose cells these are; they may come from a transplant donor. Sequencing input: blood, either unsorted or a sorted T cell fraction (not recorded which). V and J are TRBV3-1 and TRBJ2-3; possibly TRBD2 for D (6 bases). DNA for the CDR3: TGTGCCAGCAGCCAAGAGAGAGGGAGGACCACAGATACGCAGTATTTT. Translated: CASSQERGRTTDTQYF.